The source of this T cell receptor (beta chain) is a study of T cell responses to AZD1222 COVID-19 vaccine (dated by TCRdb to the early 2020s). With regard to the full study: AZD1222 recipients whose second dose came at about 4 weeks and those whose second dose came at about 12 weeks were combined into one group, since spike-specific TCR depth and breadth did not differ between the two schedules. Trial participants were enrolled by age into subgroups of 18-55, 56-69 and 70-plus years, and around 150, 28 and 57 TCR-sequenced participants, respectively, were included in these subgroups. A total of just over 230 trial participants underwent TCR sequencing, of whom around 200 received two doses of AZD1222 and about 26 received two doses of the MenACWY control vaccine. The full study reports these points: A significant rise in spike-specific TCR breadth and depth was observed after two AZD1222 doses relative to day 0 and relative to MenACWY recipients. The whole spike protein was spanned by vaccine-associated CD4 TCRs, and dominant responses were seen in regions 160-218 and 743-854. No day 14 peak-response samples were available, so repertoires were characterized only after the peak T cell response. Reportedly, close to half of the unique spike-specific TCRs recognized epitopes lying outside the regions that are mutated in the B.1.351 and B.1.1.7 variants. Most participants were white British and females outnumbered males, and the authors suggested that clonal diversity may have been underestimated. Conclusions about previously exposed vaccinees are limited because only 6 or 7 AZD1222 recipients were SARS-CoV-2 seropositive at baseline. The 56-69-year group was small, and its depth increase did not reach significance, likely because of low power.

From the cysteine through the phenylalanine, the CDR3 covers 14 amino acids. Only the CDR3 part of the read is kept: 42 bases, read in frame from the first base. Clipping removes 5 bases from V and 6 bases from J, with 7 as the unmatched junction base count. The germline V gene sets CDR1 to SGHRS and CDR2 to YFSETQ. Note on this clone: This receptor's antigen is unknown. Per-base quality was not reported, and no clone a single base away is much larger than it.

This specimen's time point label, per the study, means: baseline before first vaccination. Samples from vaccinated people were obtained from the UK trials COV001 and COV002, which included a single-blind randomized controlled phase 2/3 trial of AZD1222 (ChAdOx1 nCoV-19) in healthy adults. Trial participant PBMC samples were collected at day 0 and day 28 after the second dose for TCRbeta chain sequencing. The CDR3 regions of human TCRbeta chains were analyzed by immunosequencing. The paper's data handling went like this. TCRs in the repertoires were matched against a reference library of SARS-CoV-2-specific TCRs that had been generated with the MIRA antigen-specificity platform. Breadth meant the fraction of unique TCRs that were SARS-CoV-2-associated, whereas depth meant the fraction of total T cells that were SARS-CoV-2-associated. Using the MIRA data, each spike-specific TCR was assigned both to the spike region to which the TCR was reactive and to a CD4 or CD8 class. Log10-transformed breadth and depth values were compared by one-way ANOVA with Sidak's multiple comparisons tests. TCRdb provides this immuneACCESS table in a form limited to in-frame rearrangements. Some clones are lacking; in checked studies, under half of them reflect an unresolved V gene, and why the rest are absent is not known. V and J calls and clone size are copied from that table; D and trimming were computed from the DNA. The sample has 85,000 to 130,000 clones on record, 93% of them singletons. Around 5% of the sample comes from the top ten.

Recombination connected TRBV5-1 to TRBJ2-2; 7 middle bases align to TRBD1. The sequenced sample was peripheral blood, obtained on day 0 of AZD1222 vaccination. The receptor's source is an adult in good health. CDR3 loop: CASSYSGGSGELFF. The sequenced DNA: TGCGCCAGCAGTTACTCAGGGGGATCCGGGGAGCTGTTTTTT.